This T cell receptor (beta chain) comes out of a study of blood T cell repertoires in COVID-19. Study summary: There were acute and convalescent COVID-19 samples, and they came from the United States, Italy and Spain. From T cells, B-cell-depleted T cells, or PBMCs came the material, which was cDNA or gDNA.

The CDR3 consists of 13 residues. The germline gives CDR1 SGHDN, CDR2 FVKESK. V lost 0 bases and J lost 13, with 13 bases in between. Authors' data handling: Reference gene primer amplification in the assay estimated nucleated cell counts. Some clones are missing from TCRdb's copy, which holds only in-frame ones; the method was immunoSEQ multiplex PCR. The V and J calls and clone size are taken from that table; D and trimming were inferred from the DNA. The table includes 140,000 or so clones, around 90% detected once. The sequenced sample was peripheral blood. The gene calls are TRBV14 and TRBJ2-1, with D tentatively TRBD1 (5 bases). The source is a man aged 60 to 69 with active or convalescent COVID-19. The CDR3 protein is CASSQDRATGQFF. In nucleotides, the CDR3 is TGTGCCAGCAGCCAAGATCGAGCCACAGGACAGTTCTTC.